This T cell receptor beta chain was captured by sequencing in a study of blood T cell repertoires in COVID-19. The wider study: Samples came from the United States, Italy and Spain, spanning acute and convalescent COVID-19. PBMCs, B-cell-depleted T cells, or T cells were the source of the cDNA or gDNA that made up the material.

Germline CDR1 LGHDT, CDR2 YNNKEL (reference sequence). Trimming removed 0 bases from V and 9 bases from J, with 18 bases in between. The length of the CDR3 is 16 residues. Original analysis: By means of reference gene primer amplification, nucleated cell counts were estimated. Repertoires were generated with immunoSEQ multiplex PCR, while TCRdb's copy carries only in-frame clones and drops some. Clone size and V and J calls were adopted from that table, with D and trimming inferred from the DNA. Here the sample spans 25,000 to 30,000 clones, approximately 82% being singletons. This clone was seen more than once but under ten times.

The receptor's source is a man older than 75 with active or convalescent COVID-19. The V call is TRBV3-1 (or the pseudogene TRBV3-2), the J call TRBJ2-1; D remains ambiguous. The specimen sequenced was peripheral blood. In DNA form, the CDR3 reads TGTGCCAGCAGCCAAGAACGGATGCGGTCCGTGGGTGAGCAGTTCTTC. Protein product: CASSQERMRSVGEQFF.